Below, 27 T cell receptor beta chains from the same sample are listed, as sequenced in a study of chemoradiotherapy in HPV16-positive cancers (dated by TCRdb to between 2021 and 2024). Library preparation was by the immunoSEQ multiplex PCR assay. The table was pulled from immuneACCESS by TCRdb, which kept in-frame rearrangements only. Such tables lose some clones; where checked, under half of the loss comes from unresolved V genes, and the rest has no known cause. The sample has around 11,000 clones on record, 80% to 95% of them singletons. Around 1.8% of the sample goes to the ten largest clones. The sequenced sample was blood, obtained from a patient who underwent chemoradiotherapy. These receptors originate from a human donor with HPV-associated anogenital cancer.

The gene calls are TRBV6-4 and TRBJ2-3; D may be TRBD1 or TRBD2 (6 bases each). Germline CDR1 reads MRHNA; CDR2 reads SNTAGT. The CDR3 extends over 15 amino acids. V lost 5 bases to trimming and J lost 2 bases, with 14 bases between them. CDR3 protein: CASSSGDTVTDTQYF. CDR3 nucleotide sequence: TGTGCCAGCAGTTCGGGGGACACAGTCACAGATACGCAGTATTTT.

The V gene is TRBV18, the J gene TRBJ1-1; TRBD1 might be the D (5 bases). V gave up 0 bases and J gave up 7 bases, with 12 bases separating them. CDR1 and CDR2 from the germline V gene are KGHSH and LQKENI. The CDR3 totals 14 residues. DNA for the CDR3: TGTGCCAGCTCACCACCGGCCCCGAGGGGTGAAGCTTTCTTT. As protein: CASSPPAPRGEAFF.

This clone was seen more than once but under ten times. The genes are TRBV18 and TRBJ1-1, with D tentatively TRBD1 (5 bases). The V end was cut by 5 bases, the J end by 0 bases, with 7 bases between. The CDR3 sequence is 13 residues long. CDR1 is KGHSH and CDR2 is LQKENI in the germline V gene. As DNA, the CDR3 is TGTGCCAGCTCAACGACAGTGAACACTGAAGCTTTCTTT. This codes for CASSTTVNTEAFF.

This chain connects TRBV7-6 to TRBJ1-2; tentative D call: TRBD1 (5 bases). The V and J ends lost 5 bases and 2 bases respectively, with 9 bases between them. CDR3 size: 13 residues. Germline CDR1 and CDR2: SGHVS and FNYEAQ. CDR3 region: CASSAWGNYGYTF. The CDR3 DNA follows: TGTGCCAGCAGCGCTTGGGGCAACTATGGCTACACCTTC.

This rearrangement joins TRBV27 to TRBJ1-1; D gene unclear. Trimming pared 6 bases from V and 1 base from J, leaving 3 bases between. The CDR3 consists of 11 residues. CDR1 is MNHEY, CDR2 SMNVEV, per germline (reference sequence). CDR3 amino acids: CASSRNTEAFF. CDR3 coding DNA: TGTGCCAGCAGCCGGAACACTGAAGCTTTCTTT.

CDR3 DNA sequence: TGTGCCAATAGACAGGGGTTGGGGACCCAGTACTTC. Encoded protein: CANRQGLGTQYF. The chain links TRBV27 to TRBJ2-5, with 8 bases lining up with TRBD1. CDR1 is MNHEY and CDR2 is SMNVEV in the germline V gene (reference sequence). The CDR3 has 12 amino acids. Trimming at V came to 10 bases and at J to 7 bases, leaving 8 bases not matched to a gene.

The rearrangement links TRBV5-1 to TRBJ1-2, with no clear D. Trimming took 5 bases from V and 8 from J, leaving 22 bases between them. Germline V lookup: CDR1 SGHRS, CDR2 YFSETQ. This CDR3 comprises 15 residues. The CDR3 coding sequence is TGCGCCAGCAGTATGGACGGCTACTACCAGCTGGGCTACACCTTC. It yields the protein CASSMDGYYQLGYTF.

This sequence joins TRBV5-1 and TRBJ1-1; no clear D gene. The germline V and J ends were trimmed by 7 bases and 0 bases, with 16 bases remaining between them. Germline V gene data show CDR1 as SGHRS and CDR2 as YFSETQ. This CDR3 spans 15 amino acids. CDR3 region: CASHAAGAMNTEAFF. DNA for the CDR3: TGCGCCAGCCATGCGGCAGGAGCCATGAACACTGAAGCTTTCTTT.

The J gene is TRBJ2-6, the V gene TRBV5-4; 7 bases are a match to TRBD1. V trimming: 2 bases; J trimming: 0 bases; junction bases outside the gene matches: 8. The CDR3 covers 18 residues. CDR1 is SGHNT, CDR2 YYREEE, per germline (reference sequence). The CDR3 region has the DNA TGTGCCAGCAGCTTACGACGACAGGGTGGCTCTGGGGCCAACGTCCTGACTTTC. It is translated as CASSLRRQGGSGANVLTF.

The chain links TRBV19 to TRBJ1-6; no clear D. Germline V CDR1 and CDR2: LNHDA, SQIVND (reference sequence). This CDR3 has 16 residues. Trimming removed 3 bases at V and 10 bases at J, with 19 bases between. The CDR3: CASSIALGRGRSPLHF. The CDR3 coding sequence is TGTGCCAGTAGTATTGCCCTTGGCAGAGGGAGATCACCCCTCCACTTT.

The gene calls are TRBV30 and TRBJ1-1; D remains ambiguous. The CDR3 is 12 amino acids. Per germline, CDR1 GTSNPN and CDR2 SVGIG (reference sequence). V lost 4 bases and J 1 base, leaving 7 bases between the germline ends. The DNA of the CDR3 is TGTGCCTGGAACGTTAGGAACACTGAAGCTTTCTTT. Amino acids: CAWNVRNTEAFF.

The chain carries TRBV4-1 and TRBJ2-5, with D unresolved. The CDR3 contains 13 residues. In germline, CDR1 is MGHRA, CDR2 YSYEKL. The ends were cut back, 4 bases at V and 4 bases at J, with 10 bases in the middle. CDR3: CASSLEQRETQYF. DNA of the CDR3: TGCGCCAGCAGCCTGGAGCAGAGAGAGACCCAGTACTTC.

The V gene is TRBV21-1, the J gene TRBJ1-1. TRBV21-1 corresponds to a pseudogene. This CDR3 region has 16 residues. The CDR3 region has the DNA TGTGCCAGCAGAATATACTCCCGGAAGGAGAACACTGAAGCTTTCTTT. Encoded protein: CASRIYSRKENTEAFF.

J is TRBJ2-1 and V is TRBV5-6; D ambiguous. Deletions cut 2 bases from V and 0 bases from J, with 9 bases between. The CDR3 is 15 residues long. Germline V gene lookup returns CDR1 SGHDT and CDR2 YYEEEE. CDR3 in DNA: TGTGCCAGCAGCTTTGGCTGGAGCTCCTACAATGAGCAGTTCTTC. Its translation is CASSFGWSSYNEQFF.

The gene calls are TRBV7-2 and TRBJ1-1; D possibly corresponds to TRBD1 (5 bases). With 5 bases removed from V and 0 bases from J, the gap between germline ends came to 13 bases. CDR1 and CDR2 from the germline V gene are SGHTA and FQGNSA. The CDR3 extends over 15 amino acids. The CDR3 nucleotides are TGTGCCAGCAGCCTACTACAGGTCATGAACACTGAAGCTTTCTTT. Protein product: CASSLLQVMNTEAFF.

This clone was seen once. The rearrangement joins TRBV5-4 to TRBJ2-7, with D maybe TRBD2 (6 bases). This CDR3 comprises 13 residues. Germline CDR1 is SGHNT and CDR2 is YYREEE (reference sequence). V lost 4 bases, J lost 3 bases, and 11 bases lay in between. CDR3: CASSAGGYYEQYF. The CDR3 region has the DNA TGTGCCAGCAGCGCTGGGGGGTACTACGAGCAGTACTTC.

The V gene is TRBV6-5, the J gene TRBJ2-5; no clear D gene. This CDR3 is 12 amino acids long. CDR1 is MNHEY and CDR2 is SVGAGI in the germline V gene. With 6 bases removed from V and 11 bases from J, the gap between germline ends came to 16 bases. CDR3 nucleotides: TGTGCCAGCAGGGATCTTGAATTAAAGCAGTACTTC. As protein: CASRDLELKQYF.

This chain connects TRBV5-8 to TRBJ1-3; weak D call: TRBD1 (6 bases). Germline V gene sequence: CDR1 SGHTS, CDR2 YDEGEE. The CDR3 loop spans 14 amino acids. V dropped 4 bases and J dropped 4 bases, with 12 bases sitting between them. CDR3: CASSLRGTGNTIYF. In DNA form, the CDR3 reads TGTGCCAGCAGCCTAAGGGGGACCGGAAACACCATATATTTT.

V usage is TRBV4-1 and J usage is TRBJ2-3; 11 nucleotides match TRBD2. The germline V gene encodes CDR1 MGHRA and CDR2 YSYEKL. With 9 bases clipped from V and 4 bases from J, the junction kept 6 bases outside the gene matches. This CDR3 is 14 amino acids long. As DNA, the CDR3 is TGCGCCAGTCAACTAGCGGGGGCCGCAGATACGCAGTATTTT. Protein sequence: CASQLAGAADTQYF.

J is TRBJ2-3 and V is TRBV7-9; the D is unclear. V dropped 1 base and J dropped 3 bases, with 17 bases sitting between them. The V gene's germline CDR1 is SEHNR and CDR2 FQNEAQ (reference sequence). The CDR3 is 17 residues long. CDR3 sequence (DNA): TGTGCCAGCAGCTTAGAGGGCGCTAGTGCTATAACAGATACGCAGTATTTT. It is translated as CASSLEGASAITDTQYF.

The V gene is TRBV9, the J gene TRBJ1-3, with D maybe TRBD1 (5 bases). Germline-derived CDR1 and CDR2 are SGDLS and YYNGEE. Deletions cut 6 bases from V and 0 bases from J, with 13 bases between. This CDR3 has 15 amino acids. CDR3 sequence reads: CASTPRGSSGNTIYF. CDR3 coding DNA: TGTGCCAGCACCCCGAGGGGAAGCTCTGGAAACACCATATATTTT.

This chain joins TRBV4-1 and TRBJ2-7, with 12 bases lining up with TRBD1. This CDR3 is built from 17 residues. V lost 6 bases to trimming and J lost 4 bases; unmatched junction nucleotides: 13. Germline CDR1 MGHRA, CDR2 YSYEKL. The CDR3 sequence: CASSWLSGTGGNYEQYF. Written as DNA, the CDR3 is TGCGCCAGCAGTTGGTTGTCAGGGACAGGGGGCAATTACGAGCAGTACTTC.

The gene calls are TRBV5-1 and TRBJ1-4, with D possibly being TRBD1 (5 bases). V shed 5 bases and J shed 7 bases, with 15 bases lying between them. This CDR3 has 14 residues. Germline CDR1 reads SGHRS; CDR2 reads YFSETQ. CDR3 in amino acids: CASSFGGPGEKLFF. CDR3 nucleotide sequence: TGCGCCAGCAGTTTCGGGGGACCAGGTGAAAAACTGTTTTTT.

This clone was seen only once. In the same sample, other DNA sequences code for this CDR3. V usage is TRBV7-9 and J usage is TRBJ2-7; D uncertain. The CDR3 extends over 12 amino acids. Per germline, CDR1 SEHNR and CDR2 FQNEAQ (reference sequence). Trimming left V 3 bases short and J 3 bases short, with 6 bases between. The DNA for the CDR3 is TGTGCCAGCAGCTTGATATTCTACGAGCAGTACTTC. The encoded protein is CASSLIFYEQYF. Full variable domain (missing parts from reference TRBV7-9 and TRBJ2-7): DTGVSQNPRHKITKRGQNVTFRCDPISEHNRLYWYRQTLGQGPEFLTYFQNEAQLEKSRLLSDRFSAERPKGSFSTLEIQRTEQGDSAMYLCASSLIFYEQYFGPGTRLTVT.

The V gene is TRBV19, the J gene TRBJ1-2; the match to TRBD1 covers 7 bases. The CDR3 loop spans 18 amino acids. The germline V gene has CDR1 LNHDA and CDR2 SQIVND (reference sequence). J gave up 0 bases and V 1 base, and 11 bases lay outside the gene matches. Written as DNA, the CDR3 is TGTGCCAGTAGTATAGTCCGGACAGGCTTACCGACTAACTATGGCTACACCTTC. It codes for CASSIVRTGLPTNYGYTF.

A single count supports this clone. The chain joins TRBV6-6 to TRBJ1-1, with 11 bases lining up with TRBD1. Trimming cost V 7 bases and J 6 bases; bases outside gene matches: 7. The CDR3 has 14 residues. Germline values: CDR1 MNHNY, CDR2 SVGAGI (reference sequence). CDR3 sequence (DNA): TGTGCCAGCAACGGACAGGGGGCGCCGTCTGAAGCTTTCTTT. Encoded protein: CASNGQGAPSEAFF.

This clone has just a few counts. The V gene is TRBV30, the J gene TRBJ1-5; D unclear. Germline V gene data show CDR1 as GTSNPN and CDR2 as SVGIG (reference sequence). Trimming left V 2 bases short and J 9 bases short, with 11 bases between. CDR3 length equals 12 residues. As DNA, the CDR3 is TGTGCCTGGAGTACCAGTGTTCCGCCCCAGCATTTT. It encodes CAWSTSVPPQHF.